This TCR beta chain was found in a study of PD-L1 blockade in urothelial cancer. Whole-study context: Patients, treated from about 2014 onward, received atezolizumab 1,200 mg intravenously every 3 weeks. Analyses used blood from 3 weeks (second dose) and 6 weeks after treatment start. Study conclusions and caveats: Durable benefit was linked to greater 3-week expansion of tumor-associated blood clones.

Of note for this clone: Its target is unknown.

This CDR3 contains 15 residues. The V and J ends lost 0 bases and 3 bases, in that order; junction bases with no gene match: 2. The germline gives CDR1 SGHRS, CDR2 YFSETQ. Sequencing was performed with immunoSEQ multiplex PCR; in TCRdb, only in-frame clones are kept and a portion is missing. Of 20,000 to 25,000 clones listed, roughly 84% are singletons. The chain joins TRBV5-1 to TRBJ2-2, with TRBD1 identical over 7 bases. The sample in question was PBMCs, obtained around atezolizumab (anti-PD-L1) treatment. This receptor was identified in a man between 70 and 80 years old with urothelial cancer. In DNA, the CDR3 is TGCGCCAGCAGCTTGGCCACAGGGGACACCGGGGAGCTGTTTTTT. Residues: CASSLATGDTGELFF.